One sample yielded the 28 T cell receptor beta chains listed below, sequenced in a study of blood T cell repertoires in COVID-19. The data were produced by immunoSEQ multiplex PCR, yet TCRdb's version contains in-frame clones alone and is incomplete. This sample has some 100,000 clones, with roughly nine tenths found just once. The sample comprised peripheral blood. The receptors come from a human donor with active COVID-19. The donor label of this sample is uncertain.

This CDR3 reads CASSVETGGDTQYF. CDR3 DNA: TGTGCCAGCAGCGTAGAGACAGGGGGTGATACGCAGTATTTT. The J gene is TRBJ2-3, the V gene TRBV9; 9 bases are a match to TRBD1. After removal of 0 bases from V and 6 bases from J, the junction contained 2 bases not matched to a gene. Germline lookup yields CDR1 SGDLS and CDR2 YYNGEE. The CDR3 spans 14 residues.

The chain uses TRBV6-5 and TRBJ2-7, with a weak D call TRBD1 (5 bases). Trimming removed 0 bases at V and 4 bases at J, with 10 bases between. Germline CDR1 MNHEY, CDR2 SVGAGI. The CDR3 runs to 14 residues. Written as DNA, the CDR3 is TGTGCCAGCAGTTACTCGGGGCGCCGATACGAGCAGTACTTC. It is translated as CASSYSGRRYEQYF.

The gene calls are TRBV5-4 and TRBJ2-2, with D perhaps TRBD1 (5 bases). The V end was cut by 2 bases, the J end by 7 bases, with 12 bases between. Germline CDR1 is SGHNT and CDR2 is YYREEE (reference sequence). CDR3 size: 14 residues. In nucleotides, the CDR3 is TGTGCCAGCAGCTTAGCAGGGCTCGGCGGGGAGCTGTTTTTT. Encoded protein: CASSLAGLGGELFF.

The chain combines TRBV6-5 with TRBJ2-7, with D tentatively TRBD2 (5 bases). Trimming left V 5 bases short and J 4 bases short, with 15 bases between. Germline values: CDR1 MNHEY, CDR2 SVGAGI. This CDR3 contains 14 residues. The CDR3 region has the DNA TGTGCCAGCAGTCATAGGGCTGAGGGATACGAGCAGTACTTC. It codes for CASSHRAEGYEQYF.

The rearrangement uses TRBV6-1 and TRBJ2-2; D is perhaps TRBD2 (6 bases). This CDR3 is built from 15 residues. Germline V lookup: CDR1 MNHNS, CDR2 SASEGT. V gave up 2 bases and J gave up 5 bases, with 12 bases separating them. This CDR3 is CASSERPGGTGELFF. The CDR3 DNA reads TGTGCCAGCAGTGAAAGGCCCGGGGGAACCGGGGAGCTGTTTTTT.

The rearrangement uses TRBV6-6 and TRBJ2-7, with TRBD1 matching 7 bases. V lost 6 bases, J lost 7 bases, and 9 bases stayed unmatched. Germline CDR1 is MNHNY and CDR2 is SVGAGI (reference sequence). The length of the CDR3 is 13 residues. CDR3 amino acids: CASRPQGVGEQYF. CDR3 coding DNA: TGTGCCAGCAGACCGCAGGGGGTTGGAGAGCAGTACTTC.

The chain has TRBV6-1 and TRBJ2-7, with 9 bases fitting TRBD1. The CDR3 loop spans 15 amino acids. CDR1 and CDR2 (germline): MNHNS, SASEGT. V shed 2 bases, J shed 3 bases, and the junction held 5 bases outside the gene matches. For the CDR3, the DNA is TGTGCCAGCAGTGAAAGAAGGGGACAGGGCTACGAGCAGTACTTC. Protein product: CASSERRGQGYEQYF.

This rearrangement joins TRBV19 to TRBJ1-2; no reliable D call. Germline V gene sequence: CDR1 LNHDA, CDR2 SQIVND (reference sequence). Trimming pared 7 bases from V and 1 base from J, leaving 7 bases between. The CDR3 is made up of 12 amino acids. CDR3: CASTDYNYGYTF. In DNA form, the CDR3 reads TGTGCCAGTACCGACTATAACTATGGCTACACCTTC.

The rearrangement links TRBV6-2 or TRBV6-3 to TRBJ2-2; 9 nucleotides line up with TRBD1. The CDR3 consists of 15 residues. Trimming at V came to 2 bases and at J to 4 bases, leaving 2 bases not matched to a gene. Germline assignment: CDR1 MNHEY and CDR2 SVGEGT. CDR3 DNA sequence: TGTGCCAGCAGTTACGGGACAGGGAGCACCGGGGAGCTGTTTTTT. Translation: CASSYGTGSTGELFF.

This chain joins TRBV6-1 and TRBJ1-1; 7 bases line up with TRBD1. Germline CDR1 reads MNHNS; CDR2 reads SASEGT. This CDR3 is built from 16 residues. V was clipped by 2 bases and J by 1 base; unmatched bases: 7. CDR3 nucleotides: TGTGCCAGCAGTGAACCAGGACAGGAGCCGAACACTGAAGCTTTCTTT. This codes for CASSEPGQEPNTEAFF.

The rearrangement uses TRBV3-1 (or the pseudogene TRBV3-2) and TRBJ1-2; tentatively, D is TRBD1 (5 bases). There are 13 residues in the CDR3. Deletions cut 0 bases from V and 9 bases from J, with 11 bases between. Per the germline V gene, CDR1 is LGHDT and CDR2 is YNNKEL (reference sequence). The CDR3 nucleotides read TGTGCCAGCAGCCAAGAAGGGGTCAGGAGCTACACCTTC. It translates to CASSQEGVRSYTF.

The gene calls are TRBV14 and TRBJ2-1; 7 nucleotides line up with TRBD2. Germline assignment: CDR1 SGHDN and CDR2 FVKESK. The trim removed 0 bases at V and 3 bases at J, leaving 8 bases unmatched. This CDR3 has 17 amino acids. The CDR3 DNA follows: TGTGCCAGCAGCCAAGAGGGGAGGGCTAGCCGCTACAATGAGCAGTTCTTC. Its protein product is CASSQEGRASRYNEQFF. Full variable domain (remainder filled in from reference TRBV14 and TRBJ2-1): EAGVTQFPSHSVIEKGQTVTLRCDPISGHDNLYWYRRVMGKEIKFLLHFVKESKQDESGMPNNRFLAERTGGTYSTLKVQPAELEDSGVYFCASSQEGRASRYNEQFFGPGTRLTVL.

The chain links TRBV19 to TRBJ2-1; TRBD1 agrees at 7 bases. Germline lookup yields CDR1 LNHDA and CDR2 SQIVND (reference sequence). J gave up 4 bases and V 8 bases, and 8 bases lay outside the gene matches. The CDR3 loop spans 14 amino acids. CDR3 nucleotide sequence: TGTGCCAGTGCTTCCGGGACAGTATACAATGAGCAGTTCTTC. The encoded protein is CASASGTVYNEQFF. The full variable domain, with the rest looked up from reference TRBV19 and TRBJ2-1, is DGGITQSPKYLFRKEGQNVTLSCEQNLNHDAMYWYRQDPGQGLRLIYYSQIVNDFQKGDIAEGYSVSREKKESFPLTVTSAQKNPTAFYLCASASGTVYNEQFFGPGTRLTVL.

DNA for the CDR3: TGTGCCAGTCGTGAAACAGGGGCGAACACTGAAGCTTTCTTT. Amino acid sequence: CASRETGANTEAFF. V gene TRBV7-9 combines with J gene TRBJ1-1; 7 bases are a match to TRBD1. CDR3 length: 14 residues. Unmatched junction bases numbered 8, after V lost 9 bases and J lost 1 base. CDR1 and CDR2 (germline): SEHNR, FQNEAQ (reference sequence). Filled out from reference TRBV7-9 and TRBJ1-1, the complete variable domain reads DTGVSQNPRHKITKRGQNVTFRCDPISEHNRLYWYRQTLGQGPEFLTYFQNEAQLEKSRLLSDRFSAERPKGSFSTLEIQRTEQGDSAMYLCASRETGANTEAFFGQGTRLTVV.

The V and J genes are TRBV7-9 and TRBJ1-1, with 8 bases that match TRBD1. With 5 bases clipped from V and 5 bases from J, the junction kept 13 bases outside the gene matches. The CDR3 sequence is 16 residues long. The germline V gene has CDR1 SEHNR and CDR2 FQNEAQ (reference sequence). This chain's CDR3 is CASSPTGGSVWTEAFF. In nucleotides, the CDR3 is TGTGCCAGCAGCCCTACAGGGGGATCTGTGTGGACTGAAGCTTTCTTT.

The chain uses TRBV10-3 and TRBJ2-1; the match to TRBD2 covers 14 bases. The germline gives CDR1 ENHRY, CDR2 SYGVKD. Trimming took 6 bases from V and 0 from J; bases not matched to a gene: 10. This CDR3 contains 19 residues. The CDR3 nucleotides read TGTGCCATCAGCCGGACTAGCGGGGGGCTGATGAGCTCCTACAATGAGCAGTTCTTC. Residues: CAISRTSGGLMSSYNEQFF.

The chain recombines TRBV2 with TRBJ1-2; tentatively, D is TRBD1 (6 bases). Trimming shortened V by 6 bases and J by 4 bases, and 21 bases separated the two germline ends. Germline V gives CDR1 SNHLY, CDR2 FYNNEI. There are 16 residues in the CDR3. CDR3 amino acids: CASRLRTELNPYGYTF. CDR3 sequence (DNA): TGTGCCAGCAGGTTGAGGACAGAGCTAAATCCCTATGGCTACACCTTC. The whole variable domain, filled in from reference TRBV2 and TRBJ1-2, reads EPEVTQTPSHQVTQMGQEVILRCVPISNHLYFYWYRQILGQKVEFLVSFYNNEISEKSEIFDDQFSVERPDGSNFTLKIRSTKLEDSAMYFCASRLRTELNPYGYTFGSGTRLTVV.

The V gene is TRBV7-9, the J gene TRBJ2-3; TRBD2 might be the D (5 bases). The germline V gene encodes CDR1 SEHNR and CDR2 FQNEAQ (reference sequence). The CDR3 runs 14 residues. The V and J ends lost 4 bases and 2 bases respectively, with 10 bases between them. The CDR3 is CASSSTDSTDTQYF. CDR3 sequence (DNA): TGTGCCAGCAGCTCCACGGACTCCACAGATACGCAGTATTTT.

This clone has a handful of counts. V usage is TRBV5-5 and J usage is TRBJ1-6; 9 bases agree with TRBD1. The V and J ends lost 0 bases and 9 bases, in that order; junction bases with no gene match: 7. Germline assignment: CDR1 SGHKS and CDR2 YYEKEE (reference sequence). CDR3 length equals 16 residues. The CDR3 reads CASSLAMATGGSPLHF. DNA of the CDR3: TGTGCCAGCAGCTTGGCAATGGCGACAGGGGGTTCACCCCTCCACTTT.

The chain carries TRBV12-3 or TRBV12-4 and TRBJ1-2; 7 bases are shared with TRBD1. The CDR3 covers 13 residues. The trim removed 1 base at V and 8 bases at J, leaving 4 bases unmatched. The CDR3 DNA reads TGTGCCAGCAGTTTAGACAGGGGCGAAGGCTACACCTTC. Its protein is CASSLDRGEGYTF.

This clone is medium-sized (0.01 to 0.1%) within its sample. The chain joins TRBV7-3 to TRBJ2-1; TRBD1 agrees at 7 bases. This CDR3 has 14 residues. Germline trimming cut 2 bases from V and 7 bases from J; bases unmatched to any gene: 5. CDR1 and CDR2 (germline): SGHTA, FQGTGA. The CDR3 nucleotides are TGTGCCAGCAGCTTATCTACAGGGGCGAATGAGCAGTTCTTC. As protein: CASSLSTGANEQFF.

Details on this clone: Other DNA sequences in the same sample also yield this CDR3. The V and J genes are TRBV7-9 and TRBJ2-3; 8 bases are shared with TRBD2. The germline V gene encodes CDR1 SEHNR and CDR2 FQNEAQ (reference sequence). V shed 5 bases and J 6 bases; nucleotides not matched to a gene: 1. This CDR3 comprises 12 residues. The CDR3 sequence: CASSPGGDTQYF. The CDR3 DNA reads TGTGCCAGCAGCCCGGGGGGGGATACGCAGTATTTT. Full variable domain (missing parts from reference TRBV7-9 and TRBJ2-3): DTGVSQNPRHKITKRGQNVTFRCDPISEHNRLYWYRQTLGQGPEFLTYFQNEAQLEKSRLLSDRFSAERPKGSFSTLEIQRTEQGDSAMYLCASSPGGDTQYFGPGTRLTVL.

The CDR3 nucleotides read TGCGCCAGCAGCCCCGGTGCTAGCGGGGGGGCCCGTGATACGCAGTATTTT. Translation gives CASSPGASGGARDTQYF. This chain connects TRBV5-1 to TRBJ2-3, with TRBD2 matching over 12 bases. The V gene end was trimmed by 4 bases and the J gene end by 6 bases; junction bases not matched to a gene: 12. From germline, CDR1 is SGHRS and CDR2 YFSETQ. This CDR3 is 17 amino acids long.

The J gene is TRBJ1-5, the V gene TRBV28; D is possibly TRBD1 (6 bases). This CDR3 has 17 amino acids. CDR1 MDHEN and CDR2 SYDVKM come from the germline V gene. Trimming removed 4 bases at V and 6 bases at J, with 22 bases between. As DNA, the CDR3 is TGTGCCAGCAGTTCCCCCCGCCCACAGGGTTGGGGTCAGCCCCAGCATTTT. This codes for CASSSPRPQGWGQPQHF.

Comments on this clone: The junction and the germline gene differ at one end; a read error may be behind it. The chain joins TRBV19 to TRBJ2-1, with TRBD2 matching 8 bases. CDR3 length: 16 amino acids. Germline CDR1 reads LNHDA; CDR2 reads SQIVND (reference sequence). The CDR3 here is CASSIVAGGQYNDQFF. In DNA form, the CDR3 reads TGTGCCAGTAGTATAGTGGCGGGGGGACAATACAATGATCAGTTCTTC. The full variable domain, in which reference TRBV19 and TRBJ2-1 provide the parts outside the CDR3, is DGGITQSPKYLFRKEGQNVTLSCEQNLNHDAMYWYRQDPGQGLRLIYYSQIVNDFQKGDIAEGYSVSREKKESFPLTVTSAQKNPTAFYLCASSIVAGGQYNDQFFGPGTRLTVL.

The chain uses TRBV14 and TRBJ2-7; the match to TRBD1 covers 9 bases. V trimming: 4 bases; J trimming: 4 bases; junction bases outside the gene matches: 8. Germline-derived CDR1 and CDR2 are SGHDN and FVKESK. This CDR3 region has 15 residues. The DNA of the CDR3 is TGTGCCAGCAGCCCATCCGGGACAGGGCGGTACGAGCAGTACTTC. Amino acid sequence: CASSPSGTGRYEQYF.

V gene TRBV5-4 combines with J gene TRBJ1-4; 9 bases are a match to TRBD1. V was clipped by 4 bases and J by 8 bases; unmatched bases: 15. Germline loops: CDR1 SGHNT, CDR2 YYREEE (reference sequence). The CDR3 spans 17 residues. The CDR3: CASSIRGQGGRREKLFF. CDR3 sequence (DNA): TGTGCCAGCAGCATCCGGGGACAGGGCGGACGACGCGAAAAACTGTTTTTT.

The chain combines TRBV19 with TRBJ2-5; TRBD1 matches 8 bases. The ends lost 7 bases at V and 5 bases at J; junction bases unmatched: 9. The CDR3 loop spans 14 amino acids. Germline values: CDR1 LNHDA, CDR2 SQIVND (reference sequence). CDR3 bases: TGTGCCAGTATGAAGGACAGGGAAGGCGAGACCCAGTACTTC. Residues: CASMKDREGETQYF.